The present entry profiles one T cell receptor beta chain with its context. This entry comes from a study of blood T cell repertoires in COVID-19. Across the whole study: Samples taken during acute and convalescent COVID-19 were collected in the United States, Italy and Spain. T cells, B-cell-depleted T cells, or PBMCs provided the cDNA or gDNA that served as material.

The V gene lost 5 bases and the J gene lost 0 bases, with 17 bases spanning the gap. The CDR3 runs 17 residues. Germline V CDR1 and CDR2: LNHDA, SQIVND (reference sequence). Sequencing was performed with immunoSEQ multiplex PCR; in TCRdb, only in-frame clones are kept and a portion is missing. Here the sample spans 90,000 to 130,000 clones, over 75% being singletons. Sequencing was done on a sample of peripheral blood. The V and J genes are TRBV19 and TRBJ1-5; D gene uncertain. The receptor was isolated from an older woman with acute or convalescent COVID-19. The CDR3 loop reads CASSVRPGVLSNQPQHF. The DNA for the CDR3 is TGTGCCAGTAGTGTGCGTCCTGGAGTTCTTAGCAATCAGCCCCAGCATTTT.